Presented here are 30 T cell receptor beta chains from one specimen sequenced in a study of blood T cell repertoires in COVID-19 (dated by TCRdb to the early 2020s). The library was prepared using the immunoSEQ multiplex PCR assay. TCRdb re-hosts the immuneACCESS table, in-frame sequences only. Its copies lack some clones; in the studies checked, an unresolved V gene accounts for under half of them, and the cause for the rest is not known. The sample table holds a few hundred thousand clones, of which about 88% were seen once. About 3% of the sample is in the top ten clones. Source material: PBMCs or T cells enriched from blood (not recorded which). Receptors originate from a woman aged 25 to 39 who had recovered from COVID-19.

This clone occurred once. V is TRBV5-6 and J is TRBJ2-1; 12 bases match TRBD2. This CDR3 is built from 17 residues. Germline V CDR1 and CDR2: SGHDT, YYEEEE. V dropped 0 bases and J dropped 0; count of bases not matched to a gene: 1. CDR3 sequence reads: CASSLELAGGSYNEQFF. The CDR3 DNA is TGTGCCAGCAGCTTGGAACTAGCGGGAGGCTCCTACAATGAGCAGTTCTTC.

V usage is TRBV3-1 (or the pseudogene TRBV3-2) and J usage is TRBJ1-3; perhaps TRBD1 as D (5 bases). This CDR3 has 16 amino acids. V lost 4 bases to trimming and J lost 0 bases, with 13 bases between them. Per germline, CDR1 LGHDT and CDR2 YNNKEL (reference sequence). CDR3 region: CASSLGTPLSGNTIYF. In nucleotides, the CDR3 is TGTGCCAGCAGCCTTGGGACTCCCCTCTCTGGAAACACCATATATTTT.

The chain is built from TRBV9 and TRBJ2-5; D remains ambiguous. Germline V gene data show CDR1 as SGDLS and CDR2 as YYNGEE. The CDR3 has 16 amino acids. Trimming removed 3 bases at V and 4 bases at J, with 19 bases between. The CDR3 DNA is TGTGCCAGCAGCGCCGGCGGTCTAAGGTACCGAGAGACCCAGTACTTC. Its translation is CASSAGGLRYRETQYF.

The rearrangement uses TRBV7-8 and TRBJ2-1, with TRBD2 matching 10 bases. CDR3 length equals 16 residues. Germline V lookup: CDR1 SGHVS, CDR2 FQNEAQ. V trimming: 5 bases; J trimming: 4 bases; junction bases outside the gene matches: 8. CDR3 residues: CASSASLAGVYNEQFF. The CDR3 DNA sequence: TGTGCCAGCAGCGCTTCCCTAGCGGGAGTTTACAATGAGCAGTTCTTC. Based on the CDR3 plus reference TRBV7-8 and TRBJ2-1, the full variable domain is GAGVSQSPRYKVAKRGQDVALRCDPISGHVSLFWYQQALGQGPEFLTYFQNEAQLDKSGLPSDRFFAERPEGSVSTLKIQRTQQEDSAVYLCASSASLAGVYNEQFFGPGTRLTVL.

The chain is built from TRBV12-3 or TRBV12-4 and TRBJ1-4, with D perhaps matching TRBD1 (5 bases). Between the trimmed V and J ends, which lost 6 bases and 8 bases, there was a span of 13 bases. CDR3 length equals 13 residues. The CDR3 reads CASSGRVREKLFF. CDR3 coding DNA: TGTGCCAGCAGCGGCAGGGTGCGGGAAAAACTGTTTTTT.

CDR3 nucleotide sequence: TGTGCCAGCAGCTTAAGGGACAGGGGTGGCGGGGAGCTGTTTTTT. Translation: CASSLRDRGGGELFF. The chain joins TRBV7-3 to TRBJ2-2; 10 bases map to TRBD1. The CDR3 runs 15 residues. J gave up 7 bases and V 1 base, and 3 bases lay outside the gene matches. Germline CDR1 is SGHTA and CDR2 is FQGTGA.

DNA for the CDR3: TGTGCCAGCAGCTTGGGTCTCGGGGGAACCCCGACGGGTGGCTACACCTTC. This encodes CASSLGLGGTPTGGYTF. The chain has TRBV5-4 and TRBJ1-2, with D possibly matching TRBD1 (5 bases). Germline V gene data show CDR1 as SGHNT and CDR2 as YYREEE (reference sequence). This CDR3 is built from 17 residues. V lost 0 bases, J lost 7 bases, and 22 bases lay in between.

Concerning this clone: Other nucleotide sequences in the sample specify the same CDR3. This CDR3 is CATGTGDSPLHF. The CDR3 DNA is TGTGCCACCGGGACAGGCGATTCACCCCTCCACTTT. V usage is TRBV10-3 and J usage is TRBJ1-6, with 8 bases that match TRBD1. CDR1 and CDR2 (germline): ENHRY, SYGVKD. V dropped 10 bases and J dropped 8; count of bases not matched to a gene: 4. This CDR3 spans 12 amino acids.

J is TRBJ2-7 and V is TRBV3-1 (or the pseudogene TRBV3-2); TRBD2 matches at 11 bases. The germline V gene has CDR1 LGHDT and CDR2 YNNKEL (reference sequence). Losses at the gene ends were 0 bases for V and 0 bases for J; bases not matched to a gene: 1. This CDR3 is 16 amino acids long. The CDR3 protein is CASSQEGTSGSYEQYF. Here the CDR3 DNA reads TGTGCCAGCAGCCAAGAGGGGACTAGCGGCTCCTACGAGCAGTACTTC.

The V call is TRBV19, the J call TRBJ2-1, with D uncertain. The CDR3 is 15 residues long. V gave up 4 bases and J gave up 0 bases, with 10 bases separating them. Germline V CDR1 and CDR2: LNHDA, SQIVND (reference sequence). CDR3 amino acids: CASSTLESSYNEQFF. DNA for the CDR3: TGTGCCAGTAGTACCTTGGAGAGCTCCTACAATGAGCAGTTCTTC.

On this clone itself: One end of the junction does not line up with germline, which may come from a read error. V gene TRBV6-1 combines with J gene TRBJ1-4; 8 bases align to TRBD1. Germline V CDR1 and CDR2: MNHNS, SASEGT. The length of the CDR3 is 16 residues. The DNA for the CDR3 is TGTGCCAGCAGAGAAGCCAGGGGGCGAGGTAAGGAAAAACTGTTTTTT. It encodes CASREARGRGKEKLFF.

The chain employs TRBV3-1 (or the pseudogene TRBV3-2) and TRBJ2-7; 8 bases line up with TRBD1. The CDR3 sequence is 16 residues long. CDR1 and CDR2 (germline): LGHDT, YNNKEL (reference sequence). J lost 4 bases, V lost 4 bases, and 12 bases had no gene match. The CDR3 nucleotides read TGTGCCAGCAGCCCCGTCCGGACAGGGTATCTTTACGAGCAGTACTTC. Translation: CASSPVRTGYLYEQYF.

CDR3 residues: CASSPGVNSNQPQHF. In DNA, the CDR3 is TGTGCCAGCAGCCCGGGGGTAAATAGCAATCAGCCCCAGCATTTT. V is TRBV4-2 and J is TRBJ1-5, with a possible D match to TRBD1 (5 bases). Germline values: CDR1 LGHNA, CDR2 YNFKEQ. The CDR3 totals 15 residues. Deletions cut 4 bases from V and 0 bases from J, with 10 bases between.

V gene TRBV7-9 combines with J gene TRBJ2-1; 11 positions match TRBD2. J lost 8 bases, V lost 2 bases, and 2 bases had no gene match. Looked up from germline, CDR1 is SEHNR and CDR2 is FQNEAQ (reference sequence). The CDR3 length is 14 residues. CDR3 bases: TGTGCCAGCAGCTTAACGACTAGCGGGGATGAGCAGTTCTTC. Protein sequence: CASSLTTSGDEQFF. The complete variable domain, with remaining parts taken from reference TRBV7-9 and TRBJ2-1, reads DTGVSQNPRHKITKRGQNVTFRCDPISEHNRLYWYRQTLGQGPEFLTYFQNEAQLEKSRLLSDRFSAERPKGSFSTLEIQRTEQGDSAMYLCASSLTTSGDEQFFGPGTRLTVL.

The V call is TRBV28, the J call TRBJ2-7; no clear D gene. Germline CDR1 MDHEN, CDR2 SYDVKM. The CDR3 totals 12 residues. V was clipped by 5 bases and J by 4 bases, with 9 bases between them. The CDR3 coding sequence is TGTGCCAGCAGTCAGACGACTTACGAGCAGTACTTC. As protein: CASSQTTYEQYF.

The chain uses TRBV9 and TRBJ2-7; tentative D call: TRBD2 (5 bases). The CDR3 loop spans 15 amino acids. Germline V CDR1 and CDR2: SGDLS, YYNGEE. The V end was cut by 0 bases, the J end by 2 bases, with 12 bases between. CDR3 in amino acids: CASSVGLAITYEQYF. The CDR3 DNA is TGTGCCAGCAGCGTAGGTCTAGCCATTACCTACGAGCAGTACTTC.

J is TRBJ1-1 and V is TRBV28, with D tentatively TRBD1 (5 bases). From germline, CDR1 is MDHEN and CDR2 SYDVKM. The length of the CDR3 is 19 residues. V lost 5 bases and J lost 1, with 26 bases in between. The CDR3 loop is CASSPPGVWGEGTNTEAFF. The CDR3 DNA sequence: TGTGCCAGCAGTCCGCCGGGGGTCTGGGGAGAGGGGACGAACACTGAAGCTTTCTTT.

V is TRBV29-1 and J is TRBJ2-2; D might be TRBD2 (5 bases). Trimming pared 4 bases from V and 2 bases from J, leaving 11 bases between. Germline-derived CDR1 and CDR2 are SQVTM and ANQGSEA. This CDR3 is built from 14 residues. In nucleotides, the CDR3 is TGCAGCGTTGGGGTGGACTCAAACACCGGGGAGCTGTTTTTT. Encoded protein: CSVGVDSNTGELFF.

This chain joins TRBV5-1 and TRBJ1-1, with D perhaps matching TRBD1 (6 bases). The V and J ends lost 4 bases and 1 base respectively, with 11 bases between them. Germline-derived CDR1 and CDR2 are SGHRS and YFSETQ. CDR3 size: 14 residues. CDR3 sequence (DNA): TGCGCCAGCAGCCCCCGGACAGAGAACACTGAAGCTTTCTTT. As protein: CASSPRTENTEAFF.

Here the CDR3 DNA reads TGCGCCAGCAGCCAGGGCAGGGAAGGGGAGCAGTACTTC. Its protein is CASSQGREGEQYF. The rearrangement links TRBV4-1 to TRBJ2-7; D perhaps matches TRBD1 (5 bases). V lost 3 bases, J lost 7 bases, and 13 bases lay in between. Germline V gene sequence: CDR1 MGHRA, CDR2 YSYEKL. The CDR3 totals 13 residues.

The gene calls are TRBV27 and TRBJ2-1; 9 bases are a match to TRBD2. From germline, CDR1 is MNHEY and CDR2 SMNVEV (reference sequence). This CDR3 spans 17 amino acids. After removal of 0 bases from V and 5 bases from J, the junction contained 8 bases not matched to a gene. In DNA form, the CDR3 reads TGTGCCAGCAGTTTATCTGGGCTAGCGGGATTCAACAATGAGCAGTTCTTC. It is translated as CASSLSGLAGFNNEQFF.

V gene TRBV27 combines with J gene TRBJ2-7; 8 bases map to TRBD1. The CDR3 length is 13 residues. The germline V gene encodes CDR1 MNHEY and CDR2 SMNVEV (reference sequence). With 5 bases clipped from V and 4 bases from J, the junction kept 4 bases outside the gene matches. CDR3 residues: CASSKTGVYEQYF. The CDR3 DNA reads TGTGCCAGCAGTAAGACAGGGGTATACGAGCAGTACTTC.

This sequence joins TRBV5-1 and TRBJ1-1; D might be TRBD1 (5 bases). Germline CDR1 SGHRS, CDR2 YFSETQ. The CDR3 consists of 16 residues. V was pared by 3 bases and J by 4 bases, with 19 bases between. CDR3 DNA: TGCGCCAGCAGCTCGAGTTTCAGGGATAGAGGCACTGAAGCTTTCTTT. It codes for CASSSSFRDRGTEAFF.

This clone has only one observation. The V and J genes are TRBV11-2 and TRBJ2-7; 9 bases match TRBD1. Germline values: CDR1 SGHAT, CDR2 FQNNGV. V lost 5 bases, J lost 4 bases, and 12 bases stayed unmatched. The length of the CDR3 is 16 residues. CDR3 residues: CASSAKPGQGLYEQYF. The CDR3 nucleotides read TGTGCCAGCAGCGCTAAACCGGGACAGGGTTTATACGAGCAGTACTTC.

The V gene is TRBV19, the J gene TRBJ2-3; no reliable D call. CDR1 is LNHDA and CDR2 is SQIVND in the germline V gene (reference sequence). The CDR3 is 14 residues long. The germline V and J ends were trimmed by 5 bases and 2 bases, with 11 bases remaining between them. The CDR3 spells CASSGLVYTDTQYF. The CDR3 DNA reads TGTGCCAGTAGTGGGCTTGTTTACACAGATACGCAGTATTTT.

This sequence joins TRBV5-1 and TRBJ1-1; TRBD1 matches 8 bases. V was pared by 0 bases and J by 4 bases, with 14 bases of the junction left unmatched. Germline CDR1 SGHRS, CDR2 YFSETQ. The CDR3 runs 18 residues. In DNA form, the CDR3 reads TGCGCCAGCAGCTTGGTAGGTTTCGGACAGGGATTGGGCACTGAAGCTTTCTTT. Translated, it gives CASSLVGFGQGLGTEAFF.

The gene calls are TRBV4-1 and TRBJ2-6; 7 bases are shared with TRBD2. This CDR3 spans 16 amino acids. The junction had 3 bases not matched to a gene; V was cut back by 3 bases and J by 1 base. CDR1 MGHRA and CDR2 YSYEKL come from the germline V gene. Written as DNA, the CDR3 is TGCGCCAGCAGCCAGGGGGGGTTGTCTGGGGCCAACGTCCTGACTTTC. Its translation is CASSQGGLSGANVLTF.

The CDR3 DNA follows: TGTGCCAGTACTCCAGGGCTCTATGGCTACACCTTC. Translated: CASTPGLYGYTF. The J gene is TRBJ1-2, the V gene TRBV19; tentative D call: TRBD1 (5 bases). The CDR3 extends over 12 amino acids. The V gene lost 7 bases and the J gene lost 4 bases, with 10 bases spanning the gap. Germline CDR1 and CDR2: LNHDA and SQIVND (reference sequence).

As to this clone: Compared with germline, one end of the junction differs, possibly owing to a read error. The chain employs TRBV28 and TRBJ2-7; 11 bases agree with TRBD2. CDR3 length equals 14 residues. Germline V CDR1 and CDR2: MDHEN, SYDVKM. CDR3 sequence: CAGSLAGGAYEQYF. The CDR3 DNA reads TGTGCCGGCAGTTTAGCGGGGGGGGCCTACGAGCAGTACTTC.

The genes are TRBV30 and TRBJ1-5; 8 bases align to TRBD1. The CDR3 runs to 16 residues. V trimming: 2 bases; J trimming: 2 bases; junction bases outside the gene matches: 8. Per the germline V gene, CDR1 is GTSNPN and CDR2 is SVGIG (reference sequence). CDR3 DNA: TGTGCCTGGAGTTCTGACAGGGGCGAGGGCAATCAGCCCCAGCATTTT. Translating it yields CAWSSDRGEGNQPQHF.